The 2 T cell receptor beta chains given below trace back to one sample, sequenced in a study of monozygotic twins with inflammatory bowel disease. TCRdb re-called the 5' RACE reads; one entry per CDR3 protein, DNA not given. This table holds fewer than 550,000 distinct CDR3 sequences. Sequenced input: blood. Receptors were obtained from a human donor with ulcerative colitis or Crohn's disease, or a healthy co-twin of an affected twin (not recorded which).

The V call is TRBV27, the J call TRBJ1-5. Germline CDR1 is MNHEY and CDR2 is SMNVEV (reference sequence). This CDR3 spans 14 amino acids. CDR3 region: CASSHHGDNQPQHF.

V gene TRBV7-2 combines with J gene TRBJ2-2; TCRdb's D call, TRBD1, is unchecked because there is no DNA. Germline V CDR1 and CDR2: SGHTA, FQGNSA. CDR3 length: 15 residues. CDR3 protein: CASSLGTEDTGELFF.